The present T cell receptor beta chain was sequenced within a study of blood T cell repertoires in COVID-19. Study information: Acute and convalescent COVID-19 specimens originated in the United States, Italy and Spain. PBMCs, B-cell-depleted T cells, or T cells provided the cDNA or gDNA that made up the material.

The CDR3 length is 16 residues. V lost 3 bases, J lost 5 bases, and 19 bases lay in between. Per the germline V gene, CDR1 is KGHDR and CDR2 is SFDVKD. Seattle patients were enrolled while actively infected and followed longitudinally. In the study's own analysis: For nucleated cells, counts were estimated from reference gene primer amplification. Here immunoSEQ multiplex PCR was the method, and the copy in TCRdb shows in-frame clones only, minus some. V, J and clone size are taken as reported in that table, and D and trimming were inferred from the DNA itself. The table records about 250,000 clones, approximately 83% of them present only once.

Material for sequencing was peripheral blood. The chain has TRBV24-1 and TRBJ2-7, with a tentative D call TRBD2 (7 bases). This TCR was recovered from a person between 65 and 79 years old with COVID-19, enrolled during active disease. The DNA of the CDR3 is TGTGCCACCAGTGATGGGGGGGCCAGGGAAGTCCACGAGCAGTACTTC. This sequence encodes CATSDGGAREVHEQYF.